A selection of T cell receptor beta chains follows, all from one sample in a study of OX40 agonist ivuxolimab in advanced cancers. Sequencing was performed with immunoSEQ multiplex PCR; in TCRdb, only in-frame clones are kept and a portion is missing. The data contain about 62,000 clones, around 84% of them singletons. The input for sequencing was CD4+ or CD8+ T cells sorted from blood, taken in a trial of the OX40 agonist ivuxolimab. Receptors were obtained from an adult with an advanced solid tumor such as melanoma, head and neck, liver or kidney cancer. Each CDR3 is given with its conserved first and last residue. Each record gives: clone size, J gene, V gene, D gene, CDR3 DNA, CDR3 protein. A D gene is named only where the DNA matches it firmly. The listing skips clone size in some rows; elsewhere it reads once, few, many or a size class.

size: -
J: TRBJ2-2
V: TRBV6-1
D: TRBD1
DNA: TGTGCCAGCAGTGAACTAAAGGGACAGGGTAAAGGGGCGAACACCGGGGAGCTGTTTTTT
CDR3: CASSELKGQGKGANTGELFF

size: once
J: TRBJ2-7
V: TRBV5-4
D: TRBD1
DNA: TGTGCCAGCAGCTATGGACAGGGTTTCTACGAGCAGTACTTC
CDR3: CASSYGQGFYEQYF

size: -
J: TRBJ1-6
V: TRBV6-5
D: -
DNA: TGTGCCAGCAGTCCGCGGACTGACCCTAGGCCCCTCCACTTT
CDR3: CASSPRTDPRPLHF

size: -
J: TRBJ1-2
V: TRBV29-1
D: TRBD1
DNA: TGCAGCGTTGAGATCTCAGGGGGCTCATACTATGGCTACACCTTC
CDR3: CSVEISGGSYYGYTF

size: -
J: TRBJ2-5
V: TRBV19
D: TRBD2
DNA: TGTGCCAGTAGTAGGACTAGCGGGTACCAAGAGACCCAGTACTTC
CDR3: CASSRTSGYQETQYF

size: few
J: TRBJ2-7
V: TRBV6-5
D: TRBD2
DNA: TGTGCCAGCAGTTCCAGGACTAGCGCCTACGAGCAGTACTTC
CDR3: CASSSRTSAYEQYF

size: -
J: TRBJ2-1
V: TRBV6-5
D: TRBD2
DNA: TGTGCCAGCAGTTTCGACAGAGCGGGAAATGAGCAGTTCTTC
CDR3: CASSFDRAGNEQFF

size: -
J: TRBJ1-5
V: TRBV5-5
D: -
DNA: TGTACCAGCAGCTTCGACGGGCGCAATCAGCCCCAGCATTTT
CDR3: CTSSFDGRNQPQHF

size: -
J: TRBJ2-2
V: TRBV19
D: -
DNA: TGTGCCAGTACCTCGGACATCGAGACCGGGGAGCTGTTTTTT
CDR3: CASTSDIETGELFF

size: -
J: TRBJ2-1
V: TRBV9
D: TRBD2
DNA: TGTGCCAGCAGCGCCCGGAGCGGGGGGACCTACAATGAGCAGTTCTTC
CDR3: CASSARSGGTYNEQFF

size: -
J: TRBJ2-5
V: TRBV28
D: -
DNA: TGTGCCAGCAGTTCCCCATCGGGGGCAGAGACCCAGTACTTC
CDR3: CASSSPSGAETQYF

size: -
J: TRBJ1-5
V: TRBV7-2
D: -
DNA: TGTGCCAGCAGCTCCCGCAGCAATCAGCCCCAGCATTTT
CDR3: CASSSRSNQPQHF

size: -
J: TRBJ1-6
V: TRBV2
D: -
DNA: TGTGCCAGCAGTAAGCTGGAGTGGACTAATTCACCCCTCCACTTT
CDR3: CASSKLEWTNSPLHF

size: -
J: TRBJ1-5
V: TRBV6-1
D: TRBD1
DNA: TGTGCCAGCAGTGAAAGAGTAGAAACAGGGGTAGGCCAGCCCCAGCATTTT
CDR3: CASSERVETGVGQPQHF

size: few
J: TRBJ2-3
V: TRBV9
D: -
DNA: TGTGCCAGCAGCGCCCTTGGGAGCACAGATACGCAGTATTTT
CDR3: CASSALGSTDTQYF

size: -
J: TRBJ2-5
V: TRBV5-1
D: -
DNA: TGCGCCAGCAGCTTGGGGGCGGGGGCGCTTCGGACCCAGTACTTC
CDR3: CASSLGAGALRTQYF

size: -
J: TRBJ2-7
V: TRBV11-2
D: -
DNA: TGTGCCAGCAGCTCGCAATCAGGACTTACCTACGAGCAGTACTTC
CDR3: CASSSQSGLTYEQYF

size: -
J: TRBJ2-7
V: TRBV7-2
D: TRBD2
DNA: TGTGCCAGCAGCTTATCCTCAAGCGGGAGGAGTCCCTACGAGCAGTACTTC
CDR3: CASSLSSSGRSPYEQYF

size: -
J: TRBJ2-6
V: TRBV9
D: -
DNA: TGTGCCAGCATGAGGTCTGGGGCCAACGTCCTGACTTTC
CDR3: CASMRSGANVLTF

size: -
J: TRBJ2-6
V: TRBV7-4
D: -
DNA: TGTGCCAGCAGCGGAACCAGCTCACAAAGTCGGGCCAACGTCCTGACTTTC
CDR3: CASSGTSSQSRANVLTF

size: -
J: TRBJ2-3
V: TRBV9
D: -
DNA: TGTGCCAGCAGCGCGGTTCCTCGGGATACGCAGTATTTT
CDR3: CASSAVPRDTQYF

size: -
J: TRBJ1-5
V: TRBV6-1
D: TRBD1
DNA: TGTGCCAGCAGGACCGGGACAGGGGAGGGTCAGCCCCAGCATTTT
CDR3: CASRTGTGEGQPQHF

size: -
J: TRBJ2-2
V: TRBV19
D: -
DNA: TGTGCCAGTAGTGCGACACCGACTATCACCGGGGAGCTGTTTTTT
CDR3: CASSATPTITGELFF

size: -
J: TRBJ2-2
V: TRBV19
D: TRBD1
DNA: TGTGCCAGTAGAGGGACAGGGTGGAACACCGGGGAGCTGTTTTTT
CDR3: CASRGTGWNTGELFF

size: -
J: TRBJ2-2
V: TRBV2
D: -
DNA: TGTGCCAGCAGTCTAACGACACTGCCCGGGGAGCTGTTTTTT
CDR3: CASSLTTLPGELFF

size: -
J: TRBJ2-7
V: TRBV5-4
D: -
DNA: TGTGCCAGCAGCTTGCCGGGCCAGGGAGTCTACGAGCAGTACTTC
CDR3: CASSLPGQGVYEQYF

size: -
J: TRBJ2-2
V: TRBV7-8
D: -
DNA: TGTGCCAGCAGCTCGACCGGGACACTAACCACCGGGGAGCTGTTTTTT
CDR3: CASSSTGTLTTGELFF

size: -
J: TRBJ2-7
V: TRBV5-4
D: -
DNA: TGTGCCAGCAGCCCCGGGACGGGCTCCTACGAGCAGTACTTC
CDR3: CASSPGTGSYEQYF

size: -
J: TRBJ2-2
V: TRBV30
D: -
DNA: TGTGCCTGGAGCCTTAACACCGGGGAGCTGTTTTTT
CDR3: CAWSLNTGELFF

size: -
J: TRBJ2-7
V: TRBV5-1
D: TRBD1
DNA: TGCGCCAGCAGTTCGGGACAGAGACACGAGCAGTACTTC
CDR3: CASSSGQRHEQYF

size: -
J: TRBJ1-2
V: TRBV28
D: -
DNA: TGTGCCAGCAGACCAGCTGGGGGGGCCTCGGATGGCTACACCTTC
CDR3: CASRPAGGASDGYTF

size: -
J: TRBJ1-1
V: TRBV7-3
D: -
DNA: TGTGCCAGCAGCTTAACTGGACAGAGCGAAGCTTTCTTT
CDR3: CASSLTGQSEAFF

size: -
J: TRBJ2-7
V: TRBV11-2
D: TRBD2
DNA: TGTGCCAGCAGCCCTGGGACTAGCGGAGTTTACGAGCAGTACTTC
CDR3: CASSPGTSGVYEQYF

size: -
J: TRBJ1-5
V: TRBV5-1
D: -
DNA: TGCGCCAGCAGCTTGGAAAGCAATCAGCCCCAGCATTTT
CDR3: CASSLESNQPQHF

size: -
J: TRBJ2-1
V: TRBV4-1
D: TRBD2
DNA: TGCGCCAGCAGCCAGGTAGCGGGAGTAGTGGGCAATGAGCAGTTCTTC
CDR3: CASSQVAGVVGNEQFF

size: -
J: TRBJ1-3
V: TRBV4-1
D: TRBD1
DNA: TGCGCCAGCAGCCGGACAGGCCTCTCTGGAAACACCATATATTTT
CDR3: CASSRTGLSGNTIYF

size: -
J: TRBJ1-5
V: TRBV28
D: TRBD1
DNA: TGTGCCAGCAGTAGGGGGCACAATCAGCCCCAGCATTTT
CDR3: CASSRGHNQPQHF

size: -
J: TRBJ1-1
V: TRBV7-9
D: TRBD1
DNA: TGTGCCAGCAGCTCATGGGACAGGGGCACTGAAGCTTTCTTT
CDR3: CASSSWDRGTEAFF

size: -
J: TRBJ2-2
V: TRBV20-1
D: -
DNA: TGCAGTGCTAGAGATCGGGGGAAGCTGTTTTTT
CDR3: CSARDRGKLFF

size: -
J: TRBJ1-2
V: TRBV6-5
D: -
DNA: TGTGCCAGCAGTTACACTCAAACTTATGGCTACACCTTC
CDR3: CASSYTQTYGYTF

size: -
J: TRBJ1-2
V: TRBV19
D: -
DNA: TGTGCCAGTAGTGTCGGGGAATTCGATGGCTACACCTTC
CDR3: CASSVGEFDGYTF

size: few
J: TRBJ2-5
V: TRBV5-1
D: -
DNA: TGCGCCAGCAGCCCTGGCAGGGAACAAGAGACCCAGTACTTC
CDR3: CASSPGREQETQYF

size: -
J: TRBJ1-1
V: TRBV7-6
D: -
DNA: TGTGCCAGCAGCTTAGTGGATGAACAGGGCGGCACTGAAGCTTTCTTT
CDR3: CASSLVDEQGGTEAFF

size: -
J: TRBJ1-2
V: TRBV6-1
D: -
DNA: TGTGCCAGCAGTGAAGTAAGGGAGAACTATGGCTACACCTTC
CDR3: CASSEVRENYGYTF

size: -
J: TRBJ1-4
V: TRBV29-1
D: TRBD1
DNA: TGCAGCGTTGCCAAAGAGAGGGGGCGCGGGGATAATGAAAAACTGTTTTTT
CDR3: CSVAKERGRGDNEKLFF

size: -
J: TRBJ1-5
V: TRBV19
D: -
DNA: TGTGCCAGTAGGAGCCGGGACGGAGGGTTACAGCCCCAGCATTTT
CDR3: CASRSRDGGLQPQHF

size: -
J: TRBJ2-7
V: TRBV5-6
D: TRBD1
DNA: TGTGCCAGCAGCCGGGGGCAGGGGGCAACCTACGAGCAGTACTTC
CDR3: CASSRGQGATYEQYF

size: -
J: TRBJ1-3
V: TRBV6-5
D: -
DNA: TGTGCCAGCAGCGATGACAGCCTCTCTGGAAACACCATATATTTT
CDR3: CASSDDSLSGNTIYF

size: once
J: TRBJ2-1
V: TRBV27
D: TRBD2
DNA: TGTGCCAGCAGGGGGGGGAGCAATGAGCAGTTCTTC
CDR3: CASRGGSNEQFF

size: -
J: TRBJ2-3
V: TRBV6-5
D: -
DNA: TGTGCCAGCAGTTACGTCTCAGGGAGCCAAGATACGCAGTATTTT
CDR3: CASSYVSGSQDTQYF

size: -
J: TRBJ2-3
V: TRBV28
D: -
DNA: TGTGCCAGCAGATGGGCCCTGACAGATACGCAGTATTTT
CDR3: CASRWALTDTQYF